A selection of T cell receptor beta chains follows, all from one sample in a study of Ad26.COV2.S vaccination and SARS-CoV-2 variants. Only in-frame clones appear in the TCRdb table, and some are missing; sequencing was by immunoSEQ multiplex PCR. The data contain about 420,000 clones, more than 75% of them singletons. Sequenced here: peripheral blood, sampled in a trial of Ad26.COV2.S vaccine versus placebo. The receptors were gathered from a person aged 18-60 years who received the Ad26.COV2.S COVID-19 vaccine or a placebo. Each CDR3 is given with its conserved first and last residue. The D gene is left open where the match is weak. The size entry is marked missing in some rows and otherwise reads once, few, many or a size class.

clone size,D gene,J gene,V gene,CDR3 protein,CDR3 DNA
NA,NA,TRBJ2-5,TRBV12-3/TRBV12-4,CASSWTAETQYF,TGTGCCAGCAGCTGGACAGCAGAGACCCAGTACTTC
NA,NA,TRBJ2-7,TRBV11-2,CASSLGPNKANEQYF,TGTGCCAGCAGCTTGGGGCCCAATAAAGCGAACGAGCAGTACTTC
NA,NA,TRBJ2-1,TRBV5-1,CASSLERNYNEQFF,TGCGCCAGCAGCTTGGAACGGAACTACAATGAGCAGTTCTTC
NA,NA,TRBJ1-1,TRBV5-8,CASSDRQMNTEAFF,TGTGCCAGCAGCGACCGACAGATGAACACTGAAGCTTTCTTT
few,NA,TRBJ2-3,TRBV4-1,CASSQDPRVGNTDTQYF,TGCGCCAGCAGCCAAGATCCCAGGGTGGGTAACACAGATACGCAGTATTTT
NA,NA,TRBJ1-6,TRBV28,CATFAGVGDSPLHF,TGTGCCACCTTTGCAGGAGTCGGAGATTCACCCCTCCACTTT
NA,TRBD2,TRBJ2-3,TRBV9,CASSVDLAGETQYF,TGTGCCAGCAGCGTAGACCTAGCGGGGGAAACGCAGTATTTT
NA,NA,TRBJ2-3,TRBV7-3,CASSSRGTGTDTQYF,TGTGCCAGCAGCTCAAGGGGGACCGGCACAGATACGCAGTATTTT
NA,TRBD1,TRBJ2-2,TRBV6-2/TRBV6-3,CASSTATGVQTGELFF,TGTGCCAGCAGTACCGCGACAGGGGTACAAACCGGGGAGCTGTTTTTT
NA,NA,TRBJ2-7,TRBV28,CASSLFWGYEQYF,TGTGCCAGCAGTTTATTTTGGGGCTACGAGCAGTACTTC
NA,NA,TRBJ1-2,TRBV28,CASSPHRQLYGYTF,TGTGCCAGCAGTCCACACAGACAGCTCTATGGCTACACCTTC
NA,NA,TRBJ2-7,TRBV29-1,CSVGDFYEQYF,TGCAGCGTGGGGGACTTCTACGAGCAGTACTTC
NA,NA,TRBJ2-2,TRBV19,CASSISPLGSGELFF,TGTGCCAGTAGTATTAGCCCACTAGGTAGCGGGGAGCTGTTTTTT
NA,NA,TRBJ2-2,TRBV15,CATSRDYRGGTGELFF,TGTGCCACCAGCAGAGATTACAGGGGGGGCACCGGGGAGCTGTTTTTT
NA,NA,TRBJ2-7,TRBV7-2,CASSLGPRRYEQYF,TGTGCCAGCAGCTTAGGCCCCAGGCGATACGAGCAGTACTTC
few,NA,TRBJ2-7,TRBV7-2,CASSSGTYEQYF,TGTGCCAGCAGCTCGGGGACCTACGAGCAGTACTTC
NA,TRBD2,TRBJ2-3,TRBV30,CAWDGSGGAYRGTQYF,TGTGCCTGGGACGGGAGCGGGGGGGCCTATCGGGGTACGCAGTATTTT
few,TRBD1,TRBJ2-5,TRBV7-8,CASRRGTGQETQYF,TGTGCCAGCAGACGTGGGACAGGCCAAGAGACCCAGTACTTC
NA,TRBD2,TRBJ2-7,TRBV12-3/TRBV12-4,CASSWGGAYEQYF,TGTGCCAGCAGTTGGGGGGGAGCCTACGAGCAGTACTTC
NA,TRBD2,TRBJ2-3,TRBV7-2,CASSLVWGGDTQYF,TGTGCCAGCAGCTTAGTCTGGGGGGGAGATACGCAGTATTTT
NA,TRBD1,TRBJ2-7,TRBV4-1,CASSHQDRSSYEQYF,TGCGCCAGCAGCCACCAGGACAGGTCCTCCTACGAGCAGTACTTC
NA,TRBD1,TRBJ1-5,TRBV30,CAWRRGGQGGGNQPQHF,TGTGCCTGGAGGCGGGGGGGACAGGGAGGTGGCAATCAGCCCCAGCATTTT
NA,TRBD2,TRBJ2-5,TRBV9,CASSRGGQETQYF,TGTGCCAGCAGCCGGGGGGGCCAAGAGACCCAGTACTTC
NA,NA,TRBJ1-5,TRBV19,CASTSRGSNQPQHF,TGTGCCAGTACTTCGAGGGGGAGCAATCAGCCCCAGCATTTT
few,NA,TRBJ2-7,TRBV4-3,CASSQEGSYEQYF,TGCGCCAGCAGCCAGGAAGGATCTTACGAGCAGTACTTC